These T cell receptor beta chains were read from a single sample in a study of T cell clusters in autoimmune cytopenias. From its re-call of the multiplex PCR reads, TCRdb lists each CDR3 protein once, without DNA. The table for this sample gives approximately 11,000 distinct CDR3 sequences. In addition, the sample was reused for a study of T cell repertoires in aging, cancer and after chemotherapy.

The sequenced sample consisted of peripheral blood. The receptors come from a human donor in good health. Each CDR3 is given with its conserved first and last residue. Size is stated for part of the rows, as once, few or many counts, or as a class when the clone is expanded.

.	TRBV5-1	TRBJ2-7	CASGEGAVYYEQYF
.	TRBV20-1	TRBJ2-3	CSATLGEDTQYF
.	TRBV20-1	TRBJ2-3	CSARLSSTDTQYF
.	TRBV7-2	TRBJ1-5	CASSFKTGSNQPQHF
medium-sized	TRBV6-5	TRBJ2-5	CASSYGARTETQYF
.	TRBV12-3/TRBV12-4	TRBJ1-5	CASRFRGDQPQHF
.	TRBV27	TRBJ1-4	CASSRPSRQEATNEKLFF
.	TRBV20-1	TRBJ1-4	CSARDAGGDEKLFF
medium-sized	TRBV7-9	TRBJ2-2	CASEEAGELFF
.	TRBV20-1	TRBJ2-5	CSARDAKGAGRGQTQYF
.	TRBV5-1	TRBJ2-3	CASSLDRLDTQYF
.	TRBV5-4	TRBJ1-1	CASSIVGTEAFF
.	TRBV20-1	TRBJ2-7	CSATPEQGQPTYEQYF
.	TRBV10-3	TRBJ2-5	CAISGQDRGTAETQYF
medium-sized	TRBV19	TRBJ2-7	CASSITGQVFHEQYF
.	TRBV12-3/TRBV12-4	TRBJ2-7	CASGSRDRAKQQYF
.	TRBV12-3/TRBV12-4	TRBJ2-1	CASSSAPVAGADNEQFF
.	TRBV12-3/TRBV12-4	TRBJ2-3	CASSPPSYTQYF
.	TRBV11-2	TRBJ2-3	CASSPSTSGVAQYF
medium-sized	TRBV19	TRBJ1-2	CASSRRDNNYGYTF
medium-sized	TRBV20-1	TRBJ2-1	CSAWPPRRVEQFF
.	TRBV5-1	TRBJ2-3	CASSLAQTSGGTQYF
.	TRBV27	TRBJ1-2	CASRRAGGSGYTF
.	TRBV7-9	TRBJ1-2	CASSLETGGARAAGYTF
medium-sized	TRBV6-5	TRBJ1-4	CASKGTTNEKLFF
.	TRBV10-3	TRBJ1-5	CAIRGDRGPQPQHF
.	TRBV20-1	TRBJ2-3	CSASFGSSVNTDTQYF
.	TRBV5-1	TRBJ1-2	CASSLNRGDGYTF
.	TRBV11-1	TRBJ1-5	CASSPGTGASWGNQPQHF
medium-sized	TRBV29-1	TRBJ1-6	CTIQLKRGSPLHF
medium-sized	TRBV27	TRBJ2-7	CASSLAAHYEQYF
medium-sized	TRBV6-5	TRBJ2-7	CASNSGQGLPHEQYF
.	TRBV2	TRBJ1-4	CASSQQGANEKLFF
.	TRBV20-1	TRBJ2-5	CSVPLAPQETQYF
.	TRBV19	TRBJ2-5	CASSMGLQYQETQYF
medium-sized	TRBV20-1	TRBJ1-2	CSASGLPAGAGGYTF
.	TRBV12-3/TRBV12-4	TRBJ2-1	CASSPTRNEQFF
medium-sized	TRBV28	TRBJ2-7	CASKGQGRYEQYF
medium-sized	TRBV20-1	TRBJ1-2	CSARDLPKVLGGYTF
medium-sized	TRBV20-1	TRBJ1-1	CSARDETEAFF
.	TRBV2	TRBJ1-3	CASKQGSGNTIYF
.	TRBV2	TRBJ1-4	CASSEIPLPTGQTNEKLFF
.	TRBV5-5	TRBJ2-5	CASSWGQGARETQYF
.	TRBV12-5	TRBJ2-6	CASGTQGSGANVLTF
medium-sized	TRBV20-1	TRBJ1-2	CSARVQGVGGYTF
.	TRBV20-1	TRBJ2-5	CSARVSGDSQETQYF
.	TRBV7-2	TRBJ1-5	CASSLATGGNQPQHF
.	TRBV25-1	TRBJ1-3	CASSDPGQPTGNTIYF
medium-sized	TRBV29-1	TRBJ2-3	CSVELPGQSTDTQYF
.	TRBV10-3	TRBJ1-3	CAIRETGQGNTIYF
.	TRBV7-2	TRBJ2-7	CASSFPPGTGRIEQYF
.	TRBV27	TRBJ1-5	CASSIRGSNQPQHF
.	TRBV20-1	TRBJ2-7	CSARDRAPYEQYF
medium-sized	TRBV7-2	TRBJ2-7	CASSLDPYEQYF
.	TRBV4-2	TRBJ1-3	CASSQDIQGESSGNTIYF
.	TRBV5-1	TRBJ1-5	CASSEGGGNQPQHF
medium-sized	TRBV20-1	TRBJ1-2	CSAPCPPHCVDNF
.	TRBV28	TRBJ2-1	CASSTPGEGYNEQFF
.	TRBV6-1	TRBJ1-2	CASSDFGQADGYTF
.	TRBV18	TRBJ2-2	CASSPPSVTYGELFF